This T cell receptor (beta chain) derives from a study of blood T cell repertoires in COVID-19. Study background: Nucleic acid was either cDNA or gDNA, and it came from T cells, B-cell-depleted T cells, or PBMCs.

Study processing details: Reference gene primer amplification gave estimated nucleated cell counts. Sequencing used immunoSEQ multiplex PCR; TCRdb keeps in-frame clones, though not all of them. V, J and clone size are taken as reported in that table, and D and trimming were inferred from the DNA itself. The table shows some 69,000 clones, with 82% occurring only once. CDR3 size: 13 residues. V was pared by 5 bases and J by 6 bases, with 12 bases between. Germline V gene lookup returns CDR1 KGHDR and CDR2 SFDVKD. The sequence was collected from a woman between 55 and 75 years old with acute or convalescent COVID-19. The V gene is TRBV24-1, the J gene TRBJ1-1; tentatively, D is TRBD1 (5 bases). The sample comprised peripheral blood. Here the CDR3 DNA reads TGTGCCACCAGTGTGGAAGGGGTGTCTGAAGCTTTCTTT. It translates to CATSVEGVSEAFF.